The clone carrying this TCR beta chain was observed a single time. Sequenced by immunoSEQ multiplex PCR; TCRdb stores in-frame clones only, minus some. This table has under 100,000 clones, about 81% appearing once. The data were taken from a study of blood T cell repertoires in COVID-19. As for the study in general: Samples of COVID-19 (acute and convalescent) were obtained from the United States, Italy and Spain.

The receptor was derived from a human donor in a cohort sampled during active COVID-19. The sequencing input was peripheral blood.

CDR3 sequence (DNA): TGTGCCAGCAGCTTAGGTTGGCGGGACAGGAGCGACAATGAGCAGTTCTTC. Translating it yields CASSLGWRDRSDNEQFF. This chain joins TRBV11-2 and TRBJ2-1; 8 nucleotides align to TRBD1. After removal of 1 base from V and 5 bases from J, the junction contained 10 bases not matched to a gene. Germline loops: CDR1 SGHAT, CDR2 FQNNGV. The CDR3 runs to 17 residues.